In its sample, the clone carrying this T cell receptor beta chain was seen a few times. Its specificity is unknown. CD45RO/CCR7/CD25/CD127/CD95/CD27 separated CD4+ naive, central memory, regulatory and stem cell-like memory cells by sorting. The study reverse transcribed the entire isolated RNA, so it sequenced expressed TCRB transcripts. Naive, central memory and regulatory T cell samples averaged approximately 3.9 million immunoSEQ reads each. Method: immunoSEQ multiplex PCR; TCRdb's copy keeps in-frame clones and lacks some. Of about 340,000 clones in the sample, around 8% are singletons; the top ten hold approximately 0.47%. This entry is derived from a study of beta chain features in type 1 diabetes. Findings and limits, study-wide: Among patients with Type 1 diabetes, TCRB CDR3s were moderately but significantly shorter in every one of the four CD4+ subsets. Type 1 diabetes patients had VDJ junctions that carried fewer insertions and more deletions.

In germline, CDR1 is SGHRS, CDR2 YFSETQ. Trimming removed 3 bases from V and 7 bases from J, with 13 bases in between. CDR3 length equals 13 residues. The chain joins TRBV5-1 to TRBJ1-1, with D possibly TRBD1 on 5 matching bases. This clonotype was sampled from a woman younger than 30 in good health. The sample comprised central memory CD4+ T cells from blood. In DNA, the CDR3 is TGCGCCAGCAGCTCAAGACCCGACAGTGAAGCTTTCTTT. Translating it yields CASSSRPDSEAFF.